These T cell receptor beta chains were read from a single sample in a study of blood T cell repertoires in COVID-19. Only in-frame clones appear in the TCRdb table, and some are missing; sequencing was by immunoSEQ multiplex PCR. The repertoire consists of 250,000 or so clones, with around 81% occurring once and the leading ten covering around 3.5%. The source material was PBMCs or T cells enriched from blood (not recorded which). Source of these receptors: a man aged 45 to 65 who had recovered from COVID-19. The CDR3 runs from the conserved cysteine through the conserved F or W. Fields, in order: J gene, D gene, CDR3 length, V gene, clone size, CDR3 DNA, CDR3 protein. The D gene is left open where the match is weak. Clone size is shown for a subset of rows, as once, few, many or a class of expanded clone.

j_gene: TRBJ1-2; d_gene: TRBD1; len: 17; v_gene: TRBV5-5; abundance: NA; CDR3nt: TGTGCCAGCAGCAAGGGACAGGGAGGCTCAGAAAACTATGGCTACACCTTC; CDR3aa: CASSKGQGGSENYGYTF
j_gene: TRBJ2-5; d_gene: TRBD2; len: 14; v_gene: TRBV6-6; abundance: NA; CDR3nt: TGTGCCAGCAGTACGGGACTAGCCCAAGAGACCCAGTACTTC; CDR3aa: CASSTGLAQETQYF
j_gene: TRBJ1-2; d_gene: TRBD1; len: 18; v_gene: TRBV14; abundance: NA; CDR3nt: TGTGCCAGCAGCCAACTACAGGGGCGTCTTGGTGGTCGCGGTGGCTACACCTTC; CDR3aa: CASSQLQGRLGGRGGYTF
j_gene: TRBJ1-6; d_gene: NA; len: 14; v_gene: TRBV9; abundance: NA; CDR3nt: TGTGCCAGCAGCGTTGGGGGGATTAATTCACCCCTCCACTTT; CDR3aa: CASSVGGINSPLHF
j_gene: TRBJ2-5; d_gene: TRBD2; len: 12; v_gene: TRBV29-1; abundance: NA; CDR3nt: TGCAGCGTCAGCGGGAGGGAAGAGACCCAGTACTTC; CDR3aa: CSVSGREETQYF
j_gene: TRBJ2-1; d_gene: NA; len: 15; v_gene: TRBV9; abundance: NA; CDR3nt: TGTGCCAGCAGCGTAGTAGGGCAAAGGGGGTATGAGCAGTTCTTC; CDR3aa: CASSVVGQRGYEQFF
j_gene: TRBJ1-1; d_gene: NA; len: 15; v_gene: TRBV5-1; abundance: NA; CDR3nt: TGCGCCAGCAGCTTGTTAGGGGGGGAGTTCACTGAAGCTTTCTTT; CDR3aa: CASSLLGGEFTEAFF
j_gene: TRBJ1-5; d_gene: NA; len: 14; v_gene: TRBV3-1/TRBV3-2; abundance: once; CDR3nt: TGTGCCAGCAGCCAAGATCCTAGCGGGCGGCCCCAGCATTTT; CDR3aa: CASSQDPSGRPQHF
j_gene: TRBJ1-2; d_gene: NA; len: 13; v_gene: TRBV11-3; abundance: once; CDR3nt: TGTGCCAGCAGCGGTCAGTCAGGGAATGGCTACACCTTC; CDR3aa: CASSGQSGNGYTF
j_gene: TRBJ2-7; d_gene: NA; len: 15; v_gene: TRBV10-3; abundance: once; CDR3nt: TGTGCCATCAGTGAGTCGACAAGTAGCTCCTACGAGCAGTACTTC; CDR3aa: CAISESTSSSYEQYF
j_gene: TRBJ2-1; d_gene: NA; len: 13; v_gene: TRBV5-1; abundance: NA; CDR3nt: TGCGCCAGCAGCCCCTCTCCTAGAAATGAGCAGTTCTTC; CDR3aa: CASSPSPRNEQFF
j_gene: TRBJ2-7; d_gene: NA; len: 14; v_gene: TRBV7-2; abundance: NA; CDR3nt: TGTGCCAGCAGCGGTGGGGTTCGAGGGTCCGAGCAGTACTTC; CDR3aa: CASSGGVRGSEQYF
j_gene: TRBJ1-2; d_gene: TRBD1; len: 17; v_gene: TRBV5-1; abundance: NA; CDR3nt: TGCGCCAGCAGCTTGGCCGGATGGGACAGCCGGAATTATGGCTACACCTTC; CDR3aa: CASSLAGWDSRNYGYTF
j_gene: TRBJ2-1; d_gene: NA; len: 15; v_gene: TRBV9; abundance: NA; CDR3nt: TGTGCCAGCAGCGTTAGCGGCGGGATCTCCAATGAGCAGTTCTTC; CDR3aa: CASSVSGGISNEQFF
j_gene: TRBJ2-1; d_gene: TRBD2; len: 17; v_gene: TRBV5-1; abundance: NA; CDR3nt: TGCGCCAGCATGTATTCCCCAAGCGGGAGGTCGAACAATGAGCAGTTCTTC; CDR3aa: CASMYSPSGRSNNEQFF
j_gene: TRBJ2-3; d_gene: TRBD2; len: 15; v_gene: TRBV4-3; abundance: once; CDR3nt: TGCGCCAGCAGCCACCTAGCGGGAGAGGCAGATACGCAGTATTTT; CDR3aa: CASSHLAGEADTQYF
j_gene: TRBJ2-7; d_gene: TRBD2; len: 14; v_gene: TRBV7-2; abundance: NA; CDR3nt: TGTGCCAGCAGCTTAAGCGGGAGGGGGCACGAGCAGTACTTC; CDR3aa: CASSLSGRGHEQYF
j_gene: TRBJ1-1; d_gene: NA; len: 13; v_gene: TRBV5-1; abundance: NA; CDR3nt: TGCGCCAGCAGCCGCGACATGAACACTGAAGCTTTCTTT; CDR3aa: CASSRDMNTEAFF
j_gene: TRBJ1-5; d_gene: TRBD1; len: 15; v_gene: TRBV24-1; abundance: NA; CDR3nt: TGTGCCACCAGTCCCGAGGGACAGGGGCATCAGCCCCAGCATTTT; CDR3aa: CATSPEGQGHQPQHF
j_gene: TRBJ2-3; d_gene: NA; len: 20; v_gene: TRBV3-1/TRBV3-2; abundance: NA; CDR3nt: TGTGCCAGCATAAAGTACGACGGGACAAAAAAAACTGGCCACCCAGATACGCAGTATTTT; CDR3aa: CASIKYDGTKKTGHPDTQYF
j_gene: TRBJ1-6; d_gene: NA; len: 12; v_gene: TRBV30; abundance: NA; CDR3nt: TGTGCCTGGAGGGGCGTTGCGAGACCCCTCCACTTT; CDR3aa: CAWRGVARPLHF
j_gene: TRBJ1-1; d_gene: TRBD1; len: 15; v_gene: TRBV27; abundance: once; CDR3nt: TGTGCCAGCAGTTGGACAGGGATGGGGAACACTGAAGCTTTCTTT; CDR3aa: CASSWTGMGNTEAFF
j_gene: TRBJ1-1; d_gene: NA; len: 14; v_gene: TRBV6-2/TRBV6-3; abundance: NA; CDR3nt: TGTGCCAGCAGTTATGTTCCATACTACACTGAAGCTTTCTTT; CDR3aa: CASSYVPYYTEAFF
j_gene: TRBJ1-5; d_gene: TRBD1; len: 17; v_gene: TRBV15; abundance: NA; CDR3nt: TGTGCCACCAGCAGAGATAACACAGGGGCGAGCAATCAGCCCCAGCATTTT; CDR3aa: CATSRDNTGASNQPQHF
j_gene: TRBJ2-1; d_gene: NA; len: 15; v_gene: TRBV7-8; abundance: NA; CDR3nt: TGTGCCAGCAGCTTAGATCCAAAAACCTACAATGAGCAGTTCTTC; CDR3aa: CASSLDPKTYNEQFF
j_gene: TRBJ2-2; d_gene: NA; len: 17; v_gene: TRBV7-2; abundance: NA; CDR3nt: TGTGCCAGCAGCCCGAGGGTCGGCAGCCCGAACACCGGGGAGCTGTTTTTT; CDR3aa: CASSPRVGSPNTGELFF
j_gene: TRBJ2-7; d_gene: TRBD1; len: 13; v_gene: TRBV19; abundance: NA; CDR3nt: TGTGCCACAATCGGGAACAGGGGACGCGAGCAGTACTTC; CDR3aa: CATIGNRGREQYF
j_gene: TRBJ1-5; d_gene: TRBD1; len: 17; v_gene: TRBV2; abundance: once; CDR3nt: TGTGCCAGCAGTGACCGCACAGGGGGCCCGCGCAATCAGCCCCAGCATTTT; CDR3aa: CASSDRTGGPRNQPQHF
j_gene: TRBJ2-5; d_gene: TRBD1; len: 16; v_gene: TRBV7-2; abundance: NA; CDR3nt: TGTGCCAGCAGCTTACCTTCCGGGACAGGGAGGGAGACCCAGTACTTC; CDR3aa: CASSLPSGTGRETQYF
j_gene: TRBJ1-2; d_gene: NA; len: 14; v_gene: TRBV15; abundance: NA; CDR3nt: TGTGCCACCAGCAGAGATCTACAGGCCTATGGCTACACCTTC; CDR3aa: CATSRDLQAYGYTF
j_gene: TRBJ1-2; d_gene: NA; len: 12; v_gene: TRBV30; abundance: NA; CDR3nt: TGTGCCTGGAGTGTATCAGGGGCTGGCTACACCTTC; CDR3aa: CAWSVSGAGYTF
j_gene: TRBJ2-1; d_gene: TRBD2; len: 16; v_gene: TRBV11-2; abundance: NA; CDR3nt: TGTGCCAGCAGCTTGGATGGCGGGGGGGTTTACAATGAGCAGTTCTTC; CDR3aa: CASSLDGGGVYNEQFF
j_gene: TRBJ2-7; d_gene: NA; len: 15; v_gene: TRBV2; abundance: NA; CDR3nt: TGTGCCAGCAGTGGCTCACAGGATCGCGACTACGAGCAGTACTTC; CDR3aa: CASSGSQDRDYEQYF
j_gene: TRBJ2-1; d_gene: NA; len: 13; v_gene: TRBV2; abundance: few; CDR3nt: TGTGCCAGCAGGAAAGCCAGGCAGGGAGAGCAGTTCTTC; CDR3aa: CASRKARQGEQFF
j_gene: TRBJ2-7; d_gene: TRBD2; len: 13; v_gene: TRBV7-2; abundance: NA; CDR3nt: TGTGCCAGCAGGATAGCGGGAGAGTCCGAGCAGTACTTC; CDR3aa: CASRIAGESEQYF
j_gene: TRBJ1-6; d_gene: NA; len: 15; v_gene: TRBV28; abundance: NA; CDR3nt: TGTGCCAGCAGTGACCGCGGCGGGGGCAATTCACCCCTCCACTTT; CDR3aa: CASSDRGGGNSPLHF
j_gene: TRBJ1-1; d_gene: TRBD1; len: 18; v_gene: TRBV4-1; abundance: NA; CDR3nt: TGCGCCAGCAGCCCCCCGAGCGGGACAGGGGGCGGGAACACTGAAGCTTTCTTT; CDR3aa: CASSPPSGTGGGNTEAFF
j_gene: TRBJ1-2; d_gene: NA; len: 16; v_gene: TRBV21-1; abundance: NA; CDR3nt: TGTGCCAGCAGCAAAGTTGAAGACCAGCGAATTTATGGCTACACCTTC; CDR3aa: CASSKVEDQRIYGYTF
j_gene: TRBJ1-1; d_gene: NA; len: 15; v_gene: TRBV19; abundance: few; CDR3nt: TGTGCCAGTAGCTCCACCGGGAGTCGAAACACTGAAGCTTTCTTT; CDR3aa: CASSSTGSRNTEAFF
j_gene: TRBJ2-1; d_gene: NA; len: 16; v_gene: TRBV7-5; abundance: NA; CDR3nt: TGTGCCAGAAGCCGGGACTACCGTAGGAGGGTGGATGAGCAGTTCTTC; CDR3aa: CARSRDYRRRVDEQFF
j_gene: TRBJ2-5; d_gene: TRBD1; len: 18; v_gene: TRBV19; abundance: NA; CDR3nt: TGTGCCAGTTCCCCCCCTACATTCGGGACAGGGCTTGAGGAGACCCAGTACTTC; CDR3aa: CASSPPTFGTGLEETQYF
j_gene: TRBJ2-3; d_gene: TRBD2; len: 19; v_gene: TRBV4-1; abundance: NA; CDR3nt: TGCGCCAGCAGCCAAGCTCCCCCGGGGGGAGCTCCGGGCACAGATACGCAGTATTTT; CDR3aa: CASSQAPPGGAPGTDTQYF
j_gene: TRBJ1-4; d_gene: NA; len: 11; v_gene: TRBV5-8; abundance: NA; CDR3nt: TGTGCCAGCAGCTTGGTCGGGACACACTTTTTT; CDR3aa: CASSLVGTHFF
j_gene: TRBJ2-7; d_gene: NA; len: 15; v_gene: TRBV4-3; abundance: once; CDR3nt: TGCGCCAGCAGCCAAGAAAGGATAGGGGGCTACGAGCAGTACTTC; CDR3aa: CASSQERIGGYEQYF
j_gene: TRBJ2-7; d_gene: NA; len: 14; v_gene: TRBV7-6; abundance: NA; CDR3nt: TGTGCCAGCAGCCCGTCGCGTCTCTCCTACGAGCAGTACTTC; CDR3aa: CASSPSRLSYEQYF
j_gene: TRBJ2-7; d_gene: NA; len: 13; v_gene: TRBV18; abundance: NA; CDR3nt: TGTGCCAGCTCACCACTCTCCGGGTTCGAGCAGTACTTC; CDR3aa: CASSPLSGFEQYF
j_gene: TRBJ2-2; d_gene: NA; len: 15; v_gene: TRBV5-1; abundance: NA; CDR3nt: TGCGCCAGCAGCTTGACCCAGGGAACGGCCGGGGAGCTGTTTTTT; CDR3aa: CASSLTQGTAGELFF
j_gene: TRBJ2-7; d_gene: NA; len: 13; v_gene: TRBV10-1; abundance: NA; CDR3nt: TGCGCCAGCAGTGATGATGCAGGGTACGAGCAGTACTTC; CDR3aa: CASSDDAGYEQYF
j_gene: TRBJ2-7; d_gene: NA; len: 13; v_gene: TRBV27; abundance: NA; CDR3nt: TGTGCCAGCAGTTCACAGGGAGACTACGAGCAGTACTTC; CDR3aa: CASSSQGDYEQYF
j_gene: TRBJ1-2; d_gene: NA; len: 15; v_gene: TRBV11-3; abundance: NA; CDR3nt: TGTGCCAGCAGCCCATGGGCGGGGGTAGGCTATGGCTACACCTTC; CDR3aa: CASSPWAGVGYGYTF
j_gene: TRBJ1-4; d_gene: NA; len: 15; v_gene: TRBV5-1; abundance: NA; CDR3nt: TGCGCCAGCAGCTTACAGGGTTTCTCTAATGAAAAACTGTTTTTT; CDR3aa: CASSLQGFSNEKLFF
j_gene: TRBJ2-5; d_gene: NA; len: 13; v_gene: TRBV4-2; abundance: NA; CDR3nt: TGTGCCAGCAGCCAAGGGGAGACAGAGACCCAGTACTTC; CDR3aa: CASSQGETETQYF
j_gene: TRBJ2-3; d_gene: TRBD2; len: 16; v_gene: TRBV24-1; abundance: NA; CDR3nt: TGTGCCACCAGTAACCCGACTAGCGGGAGTGCAGATACGCAGTATTTT; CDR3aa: CATSNPTSGSADTQYF
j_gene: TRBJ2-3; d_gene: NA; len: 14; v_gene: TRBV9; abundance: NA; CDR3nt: TGTGCCAGCAGCGTAGTAGAACCCCCATATACGCAGTATTTT; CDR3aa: CASSVVEPPYTQYF
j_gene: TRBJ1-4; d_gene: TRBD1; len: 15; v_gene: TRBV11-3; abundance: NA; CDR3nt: TGTGCCAGCAGCTTACCGACAGGGTTGAGTGAAAAACTGTTTTTT; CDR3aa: CASSLPTGLSEKLFF
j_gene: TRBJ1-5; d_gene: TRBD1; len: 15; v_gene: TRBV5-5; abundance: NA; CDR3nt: TGTGCCAGCAGCTTGGAACAGGGGAGGAATCAGCCCCAGCATTTT; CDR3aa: CASSLEQGRNQPQHF
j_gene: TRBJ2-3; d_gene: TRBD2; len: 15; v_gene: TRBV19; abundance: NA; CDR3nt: TGTGCCAGTAGCGGACTAGCGGGAAGCACAGATACGCAGTATTTT; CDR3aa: CASSGLAGSTDTQYF
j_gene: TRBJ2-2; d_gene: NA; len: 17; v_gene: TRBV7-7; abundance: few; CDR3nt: TGTGCTAGCAGTACCGCAGGCGGGGCCTCGAACACCGGGGAGCTGTTTTTT; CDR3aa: CASSTAGGASNTGELFF
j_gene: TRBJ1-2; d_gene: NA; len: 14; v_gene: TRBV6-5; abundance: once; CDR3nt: TGTGCCAGCAGTTACACGCGGGTTGGCTATGGCTACACCTTC; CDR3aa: CASSYTRVGYGYTF
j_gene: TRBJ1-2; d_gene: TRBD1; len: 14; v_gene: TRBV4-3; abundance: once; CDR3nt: TGCGCCAGCAGCCAAGAACAGGGGGCGCAAGGCTACACCTTC; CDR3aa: CASSQEQGAQGYTF